The clone carrying this T cell receptor beta chain was counted ten times or more. The antigen remains unidentified. Construction of the TCR beta libraries employed iRepertoire HTBI primers in conjunction with Arm-PCR of CDR3 regions. A single record per CDR3 protein comes from TCRdb applying MiXCR to the multiplex PCR reads. The profile shows 450,000 to 600,000 distinct CDR3 sequences, 15% to 20% of them singletons. The data were obtained in a study of regulatory T cells in long-lasting Graves disease. Overall study results and limits: New patients shared fewer public clonotypes (over 900) than persistent patients did (more than 2,500).

The time point: newly diagnosed GD, antithyroid drugs for less than 3 months. From PBMCs, RNA was extracted and then used to make the TCR library. Deletions cut 9 bases from V and 0 bases from J, with 8 bases between. Germline V gene sequence: CDR1 SNHLY, CDR2 FYNNEI. The CDR3 runs to 13 residues. Separately, the same data were catalogued under a study of T cells in Graves' hyperthyroidism and ophthalmopathy. That source adds: The primer set for the first-round RT-PCR of the TCR CDR3 was HTBI.

This sequence joins TRBV2 and TRBJ2-2; D remains unclear. The receptor comes from a man aged 40-55 years with Graves disease. The sample was peripheral blood mononuclear cells (PBMCs), taken at new diagnosis, from a patient treated with antithyroid drugs. CDR3 coding DNA: TGTGCCAGGAGGCACCCGAACACCGGGGAGCTGTTTTTT. Amino acid sequence: CARRHPNTGELFF. Variable domain in full (rest from reference TRBV2 and TRBJ2-2): EPEVTQTPSHQVTQMGQEVILRCVPISNHLYFYWYRQILGQKVEFLVSFYNNEISEKSEIFDDQFSVERPDGSNFTLKIRSTKLEDSAMYFCARRHPNTGELFFGEGSRLTVL.